The T cell receptor (beta chain) under discussion was sequenced for a study of control samples from healthy donors and cancer patients. TCRdb keeps only in-frame clones here, not all; method: immunoSEQ multiplex PCR. The sample includes some 150,000 clones, around nine tenths of them seen just once. This CDR3 has 15 residues. Germline V gives CDR1 SEHNR, CDR2 FQNEAQ (reference sequence). V was clipped by 1 base and J by 5 bases, with 13 bases between them. The rearrangement uses TRBV7-9 and TRBJ2-3; no definite D call. Sequenced: blood. This TCR came from a young man in good health. As DNA, the CDR3 is TGTGCCAGCAGCTTAGTAATGACTGGTAAAGATACGCAGTATTTT. Translating gives CASSLVMTGKDTQYF.